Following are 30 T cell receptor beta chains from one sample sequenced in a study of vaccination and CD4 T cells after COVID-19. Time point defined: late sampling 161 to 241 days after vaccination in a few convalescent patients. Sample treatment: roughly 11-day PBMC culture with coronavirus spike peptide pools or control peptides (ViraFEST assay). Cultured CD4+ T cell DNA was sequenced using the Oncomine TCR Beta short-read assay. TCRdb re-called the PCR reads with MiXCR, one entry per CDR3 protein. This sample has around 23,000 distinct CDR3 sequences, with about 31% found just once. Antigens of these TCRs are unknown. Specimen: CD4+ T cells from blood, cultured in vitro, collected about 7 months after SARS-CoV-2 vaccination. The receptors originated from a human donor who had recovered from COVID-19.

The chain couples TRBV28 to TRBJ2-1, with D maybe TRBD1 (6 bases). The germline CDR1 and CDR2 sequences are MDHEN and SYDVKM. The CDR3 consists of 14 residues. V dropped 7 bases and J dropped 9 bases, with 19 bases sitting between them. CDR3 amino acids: CASTPPGRGGEQFF. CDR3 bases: TGTGCCAGCACTCCCCCGGGCAGGGGTGGTGAGCAGTTCTTC.

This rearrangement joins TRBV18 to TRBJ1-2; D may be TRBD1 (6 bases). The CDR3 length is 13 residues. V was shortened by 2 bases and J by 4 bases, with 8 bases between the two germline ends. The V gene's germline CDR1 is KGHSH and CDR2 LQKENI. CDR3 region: CASSPDRSYGYTF. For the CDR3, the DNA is TGTGCCAGCTCACCAGACAGGAGCTATGGCTACACCTTC.

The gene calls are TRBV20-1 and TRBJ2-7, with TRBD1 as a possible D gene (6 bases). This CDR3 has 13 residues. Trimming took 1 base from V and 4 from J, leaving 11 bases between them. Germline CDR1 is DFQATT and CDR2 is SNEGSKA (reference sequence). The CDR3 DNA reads TGCAGTGCTAGAGGGGGGCGGGTGTACGAGCAGTACTTC. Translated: CSARGGRVYEQYF.

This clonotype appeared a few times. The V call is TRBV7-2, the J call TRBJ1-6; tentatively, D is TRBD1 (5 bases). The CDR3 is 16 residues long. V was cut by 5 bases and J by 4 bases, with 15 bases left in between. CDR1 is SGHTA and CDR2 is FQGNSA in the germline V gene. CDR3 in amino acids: CASSQRGGLYNSPLHF. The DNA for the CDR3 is TGTGCCAGCAGCCAGAGGGGTGGATTGTATAATTCACCCCTCCACTTT.

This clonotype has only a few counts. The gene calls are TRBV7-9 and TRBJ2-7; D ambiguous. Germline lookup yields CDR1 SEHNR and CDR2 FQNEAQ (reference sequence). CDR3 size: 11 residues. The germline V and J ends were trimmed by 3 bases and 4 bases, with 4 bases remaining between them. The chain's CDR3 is CASSFFYEQYF. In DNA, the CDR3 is TGTGCCAGCAGCTTTTTTTACGAGCAGTACTTC.

CDR3 sequence: CASTGDSKETQYF. The CDR3 DNA follows: TGTGCCAGCACTGGGGACTCTAAAGAGACCCAGTACTTC. The V gene is TRBV12-3 or TRBV12-4, the J gene TRBJ2-5, with D perhaps TRBD2 (6 bases). The CDR3 sequence is 13 residues long. Trimming removed 7 bases at V and 3 bases at J, with 12 bases between.

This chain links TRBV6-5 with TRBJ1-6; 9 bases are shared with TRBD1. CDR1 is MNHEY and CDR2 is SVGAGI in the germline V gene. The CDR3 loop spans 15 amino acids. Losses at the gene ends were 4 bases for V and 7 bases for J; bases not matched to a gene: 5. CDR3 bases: TGTGCCAGCAGTTCAGCCGGGACAGGGAATTCACCCCTCCACTTT. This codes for CASSSAGTGNSPLHF.

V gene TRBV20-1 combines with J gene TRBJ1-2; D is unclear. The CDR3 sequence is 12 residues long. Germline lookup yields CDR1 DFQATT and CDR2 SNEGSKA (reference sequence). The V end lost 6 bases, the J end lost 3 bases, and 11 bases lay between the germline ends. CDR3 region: CSAQGGYYGYTF. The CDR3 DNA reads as TGCAGTGCCCAAGGCGGGTACTATGGCTACACCTTC.

This chain's CDR3 is CATSDGAGYGYTF. In DNA, the CDR3 is TGTGCCACCAGTGATGGAGCAGGATATGGCTACACCTTC. The rearrangement links TRBV24-1 to TRBJ1-2; D remains ambiguous. Germline loops: CDR1 KGHDR, CDR2 SFDVKD. The CDR3 is 13 residues long. V lost 3 bases, J lost 5 bases, and 9 bases lay in between.

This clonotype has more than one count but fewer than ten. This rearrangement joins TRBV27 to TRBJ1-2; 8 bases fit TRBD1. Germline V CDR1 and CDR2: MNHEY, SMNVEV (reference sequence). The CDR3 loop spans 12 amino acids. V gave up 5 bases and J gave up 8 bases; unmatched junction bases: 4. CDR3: CASSKTGGGYTF. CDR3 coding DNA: TGTGCCAGCAGTAAAACAGGGGGGGGCTACACCTTC.

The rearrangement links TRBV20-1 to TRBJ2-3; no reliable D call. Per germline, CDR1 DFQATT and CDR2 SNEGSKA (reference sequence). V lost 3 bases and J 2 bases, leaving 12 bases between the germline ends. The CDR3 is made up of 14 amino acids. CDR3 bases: TGCAGTGCTAGCTCCGGCTATTTCACAGATACGCAGTATTTT. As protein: CSASSGYFTDTQYF.

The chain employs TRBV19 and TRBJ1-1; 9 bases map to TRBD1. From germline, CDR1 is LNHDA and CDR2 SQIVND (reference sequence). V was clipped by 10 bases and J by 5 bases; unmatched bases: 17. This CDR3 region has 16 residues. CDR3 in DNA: TGTGCCACTCTCCCGGGACAGGGACGAGTTATAACTGAAGCTTTCTTT. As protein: CATLPGQGRVITEAFF.

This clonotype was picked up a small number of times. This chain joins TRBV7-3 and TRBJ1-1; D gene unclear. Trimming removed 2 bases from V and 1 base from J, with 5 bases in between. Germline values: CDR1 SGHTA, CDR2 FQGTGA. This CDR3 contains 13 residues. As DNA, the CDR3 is TGTGCCAGCAGCTTATGGGGGAACACTGAAGCTTTCTTT. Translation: CASSLWGNTEAFF.

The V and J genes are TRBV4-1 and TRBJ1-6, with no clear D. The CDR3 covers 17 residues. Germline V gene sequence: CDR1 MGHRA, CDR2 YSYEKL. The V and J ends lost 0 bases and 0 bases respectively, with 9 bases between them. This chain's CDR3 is CASSQETYSSYNSPLHF. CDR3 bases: TGCGCCAGCAGCCAAGAAACCTACTCCTCCTATAATTCACCCCTCCACTTT.

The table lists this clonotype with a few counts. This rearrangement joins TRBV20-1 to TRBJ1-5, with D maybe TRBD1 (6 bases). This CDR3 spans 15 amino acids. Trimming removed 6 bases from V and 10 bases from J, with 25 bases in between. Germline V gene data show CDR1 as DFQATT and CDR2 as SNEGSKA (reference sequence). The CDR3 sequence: CSAAGTPGVVEPQHF. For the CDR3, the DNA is TGCAGTGCAGCCGGGACCCCAGGGGTTGTTGAACCCCAGCATTTT.

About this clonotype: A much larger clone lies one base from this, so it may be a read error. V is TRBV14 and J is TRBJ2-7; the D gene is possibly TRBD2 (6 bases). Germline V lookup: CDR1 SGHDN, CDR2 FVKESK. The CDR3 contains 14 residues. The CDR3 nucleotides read TGTGCCCGCAGCCAGAGGAGGGACCACTACGAGCAGTACTTC. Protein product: CARSQRRDHYEQYF. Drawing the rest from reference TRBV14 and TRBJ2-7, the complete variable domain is EAGVTQFPSHSVIEKGQTVTLRCDPISGHDNLYWYRRVMGKEIKFLLHFVKESKQDESGMPNNRFLAERTGGTYSTLKVQPAELEDSGVYFCARSQRRDHYEQYFGPGTRLTVT.

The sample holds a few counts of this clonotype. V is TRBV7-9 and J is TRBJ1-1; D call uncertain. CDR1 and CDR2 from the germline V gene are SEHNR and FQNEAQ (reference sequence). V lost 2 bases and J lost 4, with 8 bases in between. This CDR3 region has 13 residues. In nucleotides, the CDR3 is TGTGCCAGCAGCTTAATGGGCAGCACTGAAGCTTTCTTT. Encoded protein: CASSLMGSTEAFF.

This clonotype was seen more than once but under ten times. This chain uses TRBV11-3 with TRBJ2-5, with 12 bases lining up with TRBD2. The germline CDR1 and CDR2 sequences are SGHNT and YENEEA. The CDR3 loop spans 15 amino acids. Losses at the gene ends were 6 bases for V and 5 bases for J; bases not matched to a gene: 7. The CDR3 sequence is CASSSGLAGLETQYF. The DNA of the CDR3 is TGTGCCAGCAGTTCCGGACTAGCGGGATTGGAGACCCAGTACTTC.

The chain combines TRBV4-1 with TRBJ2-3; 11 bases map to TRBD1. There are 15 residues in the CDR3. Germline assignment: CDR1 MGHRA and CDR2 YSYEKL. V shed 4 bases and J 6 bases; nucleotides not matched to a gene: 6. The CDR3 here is CASSRGTGGVDTQYF. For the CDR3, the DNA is TGCGCCAGCAGCCGAGGGACAGGGGGTGTGGATACGCAGTATTTT.

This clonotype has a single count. The CDR3 DNA sequence: TGTGCCAGCAGCTTCTTCTCAGCGGGGGATAATGAGCAGTTCTTC. Translated: CASSFFSAGDNEQFF. The rearrangement joins TRBV7-2 to TRBJ2-1; 8 bases align to TRBD2. This CDR3 spans 15 amino acids. Germline-derived CDR1 and CDR2 are SGHTA and FQGNSA. Germline trimming cut 3 bases from V and 7 bases from J; bases unmatched to any gene: 8.

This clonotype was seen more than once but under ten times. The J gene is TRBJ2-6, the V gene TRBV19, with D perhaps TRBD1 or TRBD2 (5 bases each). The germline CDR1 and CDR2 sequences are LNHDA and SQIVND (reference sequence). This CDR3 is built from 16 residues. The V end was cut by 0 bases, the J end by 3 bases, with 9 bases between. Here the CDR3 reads CASSIDTRGGANVLTF. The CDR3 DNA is TGTGCCAGTAGTATAGATACGAGGGGTGGGGCCAACGTCCTGACTTTC. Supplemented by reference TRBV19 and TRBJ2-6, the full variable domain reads DGGITQSPKYLFRKEGQNVTLSCEQNLNHDAMYWYRQDPGQGLRLIYYSQIVNDFQKGDIAEGYSVSREKKESFPLTVTSAQKNPTAFYLCASSIDTRGGANVLTFGAGSRLTVL.

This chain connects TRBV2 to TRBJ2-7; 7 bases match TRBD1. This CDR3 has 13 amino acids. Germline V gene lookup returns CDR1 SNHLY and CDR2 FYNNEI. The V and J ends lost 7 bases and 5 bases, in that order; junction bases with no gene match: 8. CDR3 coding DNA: TGTGCCAGCAAGAACAGGGGTAGCGACGAGCAGTACTTC. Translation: CASKNRGSDEQYF.

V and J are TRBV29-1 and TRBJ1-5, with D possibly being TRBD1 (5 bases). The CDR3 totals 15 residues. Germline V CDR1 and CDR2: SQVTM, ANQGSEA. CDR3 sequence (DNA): TGCCGACACTACCGGATTGGGGCTAGCAATCAGCCCCAGCATTTT. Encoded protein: CRHYRIGASNQPQHF. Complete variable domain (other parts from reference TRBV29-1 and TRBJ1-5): SAVISQKPSRDICQRGTSLTIQCQVDSQVTMMFWYRQQPGQSLTLIATANQGSEATYESGFVIDKFPISRPNLTFSTLTVSNMSPEDSSIYLCRHYRIGASNQPQHFGDGTRLSIL.

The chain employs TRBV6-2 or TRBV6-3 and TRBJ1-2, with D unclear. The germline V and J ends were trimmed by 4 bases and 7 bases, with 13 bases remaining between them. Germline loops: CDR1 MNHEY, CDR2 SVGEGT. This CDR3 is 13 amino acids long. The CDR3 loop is CASSSYGAGGYTF. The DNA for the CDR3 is TGTGCCAGCAGTTCCTACGGCGCGGGTGGCTACACCTTC.

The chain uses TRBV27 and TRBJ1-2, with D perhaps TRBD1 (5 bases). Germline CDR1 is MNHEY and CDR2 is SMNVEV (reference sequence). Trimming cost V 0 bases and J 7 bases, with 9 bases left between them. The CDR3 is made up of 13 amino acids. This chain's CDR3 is CASSLSQGSGYTF. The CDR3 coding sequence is TGTGCCAGCAGTTTATCCCAGGGCTCTGGCTACACCTTC.

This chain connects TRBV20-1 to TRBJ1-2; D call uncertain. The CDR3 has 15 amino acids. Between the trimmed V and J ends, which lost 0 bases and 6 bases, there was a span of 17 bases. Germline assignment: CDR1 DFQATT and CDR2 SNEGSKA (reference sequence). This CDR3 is CSARDPRTGPHGYTF. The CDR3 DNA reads TGCAGTGCTAGAGACCCGCGGACGGGCCCCCATGGCTACACCTTC.

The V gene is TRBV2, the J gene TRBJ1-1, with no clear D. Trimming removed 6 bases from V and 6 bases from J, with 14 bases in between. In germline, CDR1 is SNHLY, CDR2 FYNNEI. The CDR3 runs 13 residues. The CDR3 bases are TGTGCCAGCAGGGCCGACCCGGAGGCTGAAGCTTTCTTT. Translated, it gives CASRADPEAEAFF.

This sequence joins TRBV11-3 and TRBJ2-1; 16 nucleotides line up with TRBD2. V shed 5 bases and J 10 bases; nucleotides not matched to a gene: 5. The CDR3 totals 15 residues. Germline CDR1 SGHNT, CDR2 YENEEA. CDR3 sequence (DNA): TGTGCCAGCAGCCCGGGACTAGCGGGAGGGTGGGAGCAGTTCTTC. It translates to CASSPGLAGGWEQFF.

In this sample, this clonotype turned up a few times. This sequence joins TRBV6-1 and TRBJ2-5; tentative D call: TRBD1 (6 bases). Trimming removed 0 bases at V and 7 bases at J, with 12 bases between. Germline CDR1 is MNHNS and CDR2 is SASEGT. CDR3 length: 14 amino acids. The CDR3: CASSEAGTIGTQYF. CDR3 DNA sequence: TGTGCCAGCAGTGAAGCCGGGACAATCGGGACCCAGTACTTC.

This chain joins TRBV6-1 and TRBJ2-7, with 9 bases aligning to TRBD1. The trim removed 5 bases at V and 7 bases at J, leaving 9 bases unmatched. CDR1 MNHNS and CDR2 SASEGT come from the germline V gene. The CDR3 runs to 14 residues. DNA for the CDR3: TGTGCCAGCAGTACGCATCCGACAGGGGGAGAGCAGTACTTC. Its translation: CASSTHPTGGEQYF.